These 30 T cell receptor beta chains share one sample of origin, sequenced in a study of response to subunit inactivated influenza vaccine. MiXCR was run by TCRdb on the RT-PCR reads, yielding one entry per CDR3 protein. The sample has around 170,000 distinct CDR3 sequences, roughly 10% seen once. Sequences were derived from CD8+ T cells sorted from PBMCs, sampled 23 months after vaccination. All receptors come from a man aged 45-69 years who received an inactivated influenza vaccine.

Only a few counts were recorded for this clonotype. This rearrangement joins TRBV4-3 to TRBJ2-1; 8 bases line up with TRBD2. After removal of 0 bases from V and 6 bases from J, the junction contained 10 bases not matched to a gene. Per the germline V gene, CDR1 is LGHNA and CDR2 is YSLEER. This CDR3 is 17 amino acids long. CDR3 nucleotide sequence: TGCGCCAGCAGCCAAGAGGGGCGGGAGGATTGGCCCAATGAGCAGTTCTTC. It yields the protein CASSQEGREDWPNEQFF.

This clonotype has a handful of counts. The J gene is TRBJ2-1, the V gene TRBV4-2; no clear D. This CDR3 comprises 15 residues. Trimming took off 1 base at V and 4 bases at J, with 11 bases between the two ends. CDR1 LGHNA and CDR2 YNFKEQ come from the germline V gene. CDR3: CASSQVSNPYNEQFF. In DNA, the CDR3 is TGTGCCAGCAGCCAAGTGTCTAACCCTTACAATGAGCAGTTCTTC.

This clonotype was seen at least ten times. CDR3 sequence reads: CASRYRGRGNEQFF. CDR3 in DNA: TGTGCCAGCAGATACAGGGGGCGAGGCAATGAGCAGTTCTTC. The chain is built from TRBV27 and TRBJ2-1, with 9 bases lining up with TRBD1. J was trimmed by 6 bases and V by 6 bases; bases with no gene match: 6. This CDR3 region has 14 residues. Germline V gives CDR1 MNHEY, CDR2 SMNVEV (reference sequence).

The table lists this clonotype with a count of one. The chain links TRBV5-1 to TRBJ2-3; 13 bases map to TRBD2. CDR1 SGHRS and CDR2 YFSETQ come from the germline V gene. V trimming: 3 bases; J trimming: 0 bases; junction bases outside the gene matches: 4. This CDR3 spans 17 amino acids. The CDR3 loop reads CASSWRTSGGSTDTQYF. The CDR3 DNA sequence: TGCGCCAGCAGCTGGAGGACTAGCGGGGGTAGCACAGATACGCAGTATTTT. Together with reference TRBV5-1 and TRBJ2-3, the CDR3 gives the full variable domain: KAGVTQTPRYLIKTRGQQVTLSCSPISGHRSVSWYQQTPGQGLQFLFEYFSETQRNKGNFPGRFSGRQFSNSRSEMNVSTLELGDSALYLCASSWRTSGGSTDTQYFGPGTRLTVL.

This clonotype was counted a few times. The chain uses TRBV6-5 and TRBJ2-2; TRBD2 might be the D (5 bases). The CDR3 covers 13 residues. The ends were cut back, 0 bases at V and 8 bases at J, with 7 bases in the middle. Per germline, CDR1 MNHEY and CDR2 SVGAGI. CDR3 region: CASSYSGGGELFF. CDR3 nucleotide sequence: TGTGCCAGCAGTTACTCCGGCGGGGGGGAGCTGTTTTTT.

The chain uses TRBV15 and TRBJ2-1; unclear D gene. This CDR3 region has 16 residues. The V gene's germline CDR1 is LNHNV and CDR2 YYDKDF (reference sequence). V was shortened by 8 bases and J by 3 bases, with 20 bases between the two germline ends. The CDR3 DNA follows: TGTGCCACCTCGCGTACGCTTTCAATAAGCTACAATGAGCAGTTCTTC. It specifies CATSRTLSISYNEQFF.

V and J are TRBV11-2 and TRBJ2-5, with unresolved D. Trimming shortened V by 5 bases and J by 1 base, and 14 bases separated the two germline ends. This CDR3 comprises 15 residues. Germline CDR1 is SGHAT and CDR2 is FQNNGV. The CDR3 sequence: CASSPRALPQETQYF. In nucleotides, the CDR3 is TGTGCCAGCAGCCCACGGGCCCTTCCCCAAGAGACCCAGTACTTC.

The chain uses TRBV20-1 and TRBJ2-3; 9 nucleotides agree with TRBD2. This CDR3 has 16 amino acids. The V gene end was trimmed by 6 bases and the J gene end by 0 bases; junction bases not matched to a gene: 10. The germline V gene encodes CDR1 DFQATT and CDR2 SNEGSKA (reference sequence). DNA for the CDR3: TGCAGTGCGCTGAAGAGAGCGGGGGGTAGCACAGATACGCAGTATTTT. This sequence encodes CSALKRAGGSTDTQYF.

This clonotype was counted ten times or more. This chain uses TRBV7-6 with TRBJ1-4; D unresolved. The germline V and J ends were trimmed by 5 bases and 7 bases, with 17 bases remaining between them. This CDR3 spans 15 amino acids. Germline values: CDR1 SGHVS, CDR2 FNYEAQ. CDR3 nucleotides: TGTGCCAGCAGCCCCGAGTACTCTCTTAGTGAAAAACTGTTTTTT. Its translation: CASSPEYSLSEKLFF.

This clonotype has more than one count but fewer than ten. This rearrangement joins TRBV7-3 to TRBJ2-4, with a tentative D call TRBD1 (5 bases). The CDR3 spans 14 residues. V was cut by 2 bases and J by 6 bases, with 11 bases left in between. Germline values: CDR1 SGHTA, CDR2 FQGTGA. CDR3 nucleotides: TGTGCCAGCAGCTTAGGTGGGGCAGGAAACATTCAGTACTTC. Its translation is CASSLGGAGNIQYF. Looking up the rest from reference TRBV7-3 and TRBJ2-4 gives the full variable domain: GAGVSQTPSNKVTEKGKYVELRCDPISGHTALYWYRQSLGQGPEFLIYFQGTGAADDSGLPNDRFFAVRPEGSVSTLKIQRTERGDSAVYLCASSLGGAGNIQYFGAGTRLSVL.

V usage is TRBV6-6 and J usage is TRBJ2-7; D is possibly TRBD2 (5 bases). The CDR3 runs to 12 residues. Germline V gene data show CDR1 as MNHNY and CDR2 as SVGAGI (reference sequence). The V and J ends lost 8 bases and 5 bases respectively, with 13 bases between them. The CDR3: CASAGRVNEQYF. CDR3 sequence (DNA): TGTGCCAGCGCCGGGCGGGTCAACGAGCAGTACTTC.

At least ten counts were recorded for this clonotype. CDR3 bases: TGTGCCAGCAGTTTAGGACTAGCGGCTTACAATGAGCAGTTCTTC. It codes for CASSLGLAAYNEQFF. The chain has TRBV27 and TRBJ2-1, with 10 bases that match TRBD2. Per germline, CDR1 MNHEY and CDR2 SMNVEV (reference sequence). Losses at the gene ends were 2 bases for V and 4 bases for J; bases not matched to a gene: 2. The CDR3 is 15 amino acids.

This clonotype appeared many times. The rearrangement uses TRBV29-1 and TRBJ2-1; D unclear. This CDR3 region has 13 residues. CDR1 SQVTM and CDR2 ANQGSEA come from the germline V gene. Trimming stripped 7 bases from V and 1 base from J, with 11 bases between. The CDR3, as DNA: TGCAGCGCTGGTTCAAAATCCTACAATGAGCAGTTCTTC. This encodes CSAGSKSYNEQFF.

This clonotype turned up a few times. The rearrangement links TRBV13 to TRBJ2-7; a possible D gene is TRBD2 (7 bases). V dropped 5 bases and J dropped 5 bases, with 31 bases sitting between them. The CDR3 extends over 19 amino acids. Germline CDR1 and CDR2: PRHDT and FYEKMQ (reference sequence). DNA for the CDR3: TGTGCCAGCAGCCATGCCCCGGGGGGCGGGAGTTCACCTGGGGACGAGCAGTACTTC. Its translation is CASSHAPGGGSSPGDEQYF.

The J gene is TRBJ2-5, the V gene TRBV25-1; maybe TRBD1 (8 bases). The CDR3 has 14 residues. The V end lost 4 bases, the J end lost 5 bases, and 14 bases lay between the germline ends. Germline-derived CDR1 and CDR2 are MGHDK and SYGVNS. CDR3 residues: CASSVGQGGETQYF. The CDR3 DNA is TGTGCCAGCAGTGTCGGACAGGGAGGGGAGACCCAGTACTTC.

This clonotype was seen more than once but under ten times. The chain recombines TRBV20-1 with TRBJ2-1; unclear D gene. The CDR3 covers 8 residues. The V end lost 3 bases, the J end lost 15 bases, and 6 bases lay between the germline ends. CDR1 and CDR2 (germline): DFQATT, SNEGSKA (reference sequence). Here the CDR3 DNA reads TGCAGTGCTAGCCCCCGGTTCTTC. This encodes CSASPRFF.

V is TRBV12-3 or TRBV12-4 and J is TRBJ1-3, with D perhaps TRBD1 (5 bases). There are 13 residues in the CDR3. Trimming removed 5 bases from V and 4 bases from J, with 9 bases in between. The CDR3 protein is CASSTPGGNTIYF. Written as DNA, the CDR3 is TGTGCCAGCAGTACCCCAGGGGGAAACACCATATATTTT.

V gene TRBV7-9 combines with J gene TRBJ1-5, with no clear D. V lost 0 bases and J 4 bases, leaving 4 bases between the germline ends. Germline CDR1 is SEHNR and CDR2 is FQNEAQ (reference sequence). This CDR3 is built from 13 residues. CDR3 amino acids: CASSLAANQPQHF. Written as DNA, the CDR3 is TGTGCCAGCAGCTTAGCTGCGAATCAGCCCCAGCATTTT.

This clonotype was detected a few times. The CDR3 DNA follows: TGCAGCGTTTCCCCCGGGGGGCCGGGTGAGACCCAGTACTTC. Amino acid sequence: CSVSPGGPGETQYF. This chain joins TRBV29-1 and TRBJ2-5; D might be TRBD2 (7 bases). The CDR3 has 14 amino acids. The V gene lost 5 bases and the J gene lost 5 bases, with 18 bases spanning the gap. CDR1 is SQVTM and CDR2 is ANQGSEA in the germline V gene.

The CDR3 coding sequence is TGTGCCAGCAGTCCCTTGGGAGCGGGGGTTAACAATGAGCAGTTCTTC. The encoded protein is CASSPLGAGVNNEQFF. The chain couples TRBV27 to TRBJ2-1, with 8 bases matching TRBD2. V was pared by 5 bases and J by 5 bases, with 11 bases of the junction left unmatched. The germline CDR1 and CDR2 sequences are MNHEY and SMNVEV (reference sequence). This CDR3 has 16 residues.

The chain uses TRBV4-2 and TRBJ2-7; TRBD2 matches at 16 bases. The V gene end was trimmed by 2 bases and the J gene end by 0 bases; junction bases not matched to a gene: 19. CDR1 and CDR2 from the germline V gene are LGHNA and YNFKEQ. This CDR3 comprises 23 residues. In DNA form, the CDR3 reads TGTGCCAGCAGCCAAAGCCCCGGGACAGGGGGACTAGCGGGAGGGCCTGTCTCCTACGAGCAGTACTTC. Amino acid sequence: CASSQSPGTGGLAGGPVSYEQYF.

The rearrangement links TRBV30 to TRBJ2-3, with D possibly TRBD1 on 8 matching bases. In germline, CDR1 is GTSNPN, CDR2 SVGIG (reference sequence). This CDR3 spans 14 amino acids. Deletions cut 5 bases from V and 4 bases from J, with 16 bases between. The CDR3 DNA is TGTGCCTGGGATACAGGGGGGGGTCCAGATACGCAGTATTTT. Protein product: CAWDTGGGPDTQYF. Supplemented by reference TRBV30 and TRBJ2-3, the full variable domain reads SQTIHQWPATLVQPVGSPLSLECTVEGTSNPNLYWYRQAAGRGLQLLFYSVGIGQISSEVPQNLSASRPQDRQFILSSKKLLLSDSGFYLCAWDTGGGPDTQYFGPGTRLTVL.

This clonotype came up many times. The rearrangement links TRBV12-3 or TRBV12-4 to TRBJ2-7; 10 nucleotides line up with TRBD1. The length of the CDR3 is 15 residues. Trimming took 5 bases from V and 1 from J; bases not matched to a gene: 5. DNA for the CDR3: TGTGCCAGCAGTGAAGGGACAGGGGATTCCTACGAGCAGTACTTC. This translates into CASSEGTGDSYEQYF.

This clonotype was seen a handful of times. The chain uses TRBV2 and TRBJ1-1, with no clear D. Germline lookup yields CDR1 SNHLY and CDR2 FYNNEI. The ends were cut back, 7 bases at V and 0 bases at J, with 12 bases in the middle. CDR3 length: 14 amino acids. The CDR3, as DNA: TGTGCCAGCACCGAAGGGATAATGAACACTGAAGCTTTCTTT. This codes for CASTEGIMNTEAFF.

This clonotype was found a few times. A read error may produce the germline difference seen at one junction end. This rearrangement joins TRBV20-1 to TRBJ2-5; possibly TRBD1 for D (5 bases). Germline CDR1 is DFQATT and CDR2 is SNEGSKA (reference sequence). CDR3 size: 16 residues. The CDR3 DNA sequence: TGCAGTGCTAGTGCTATCCTAGGGGCAGACCAAGATACCCAGTACTTC. Protein product: CSASAILGADQDTQYF.

This clonotype came up a few times. The chain is built from TRBV9 and TRBJ2-7, with 12 nucleotides matching TRBD2. The V gene's germline CDR1 is SGDLS and CDR2 YYNGEE. V lost 3 bases and J lost 4; bases outside the gene matches: 2. The CDR3 length is 14 residues. The CDR3 coding sequence is TGTGCCAGCAGCGAGACTAGCGGGAGTTACGAGCAGTACTTC. This gives the protein CASSETSGSYEQYF. Supplemented by reference TRBV9 and TRBJ2-7, the full variable domain reads DSGVTQTPKHLITATGQRVTLRCSPRSGDLSVYWYQQSLDQGLQFLIQYYNGEERAKGNILERFSAQQFPDLHSELNLSSLELGDSALYFCASSETSGSYEQYFGPGTRLTVT.

This clonotype was observed a few times. The chain has TRBV7-2 and TRBJ2-3; 11 bases align to TRBD2. Per germline, CDR1 SGHTA and CDR2 FQGNSA. J lost 3 bases, V lost 3 bases, and 2 bases had no gene match. The CDR3 contains 15 residues. The CDR3 protein is CASSFTSGSTDTQYF. DNA for the CDR3: TGTGCCAGCAGCTTTACTAGCGGGAGTACAGATACGCAGTATTTT.

This clonotype was seen many times. The chain has TRBV15 and TRBJ1-2, with 11 bases that match TRBD1. Germline assignment: CDR1 LNHNV and CDR2 YYDKDF (reference sequence). Trimming cost V 5 bases and J 3 bases; bases outside gene matches: 8. The CDR3 runs to 16 residues. The CDR3: CATSSPRDRGDYGYTF. The CDR3 DNA is TGTGCCACCAGCTCTCCCCGGGACAGGGGGGACTATGGCTACACCTTC. Combining the CDR3 with reference TRBV15 and TRBJ1-2 gives the whole variable domain DAMVIQNPRYQVTQFGKPVTLSCSQTLNHNVMYWYQQKSSQAPKLLFHYYDKDFNNEADTPDNFQSRRPNTSFCFLDIRSPGLGDTAMYLCATSSPRDRGDYGYTFGSGTRLTVV.

This clonotype has a count of ten or more. J is TRBJ2-1 and V is TRBV4-3, with a possible D match to TRBD1 (5 bases). Trimming removed 2 bases at V and 4 bases at J, with 12 bases between. Germline CDR1 reads LGHNA; CDR2 reads YSLEER. This CDR3 has 15 residues. The CDR3 DNA follows: TGCGCCAGCAGCCAAAGGGGAATTGGTTACAATGAGCAGTTCTTC. It codes for CASSQRGIGYNEQFF.

This clonotype was counted between two and nine times. The chain combines TRBV5-8 with TRBJ1-1; D is uncertain. Germline V gene data show CDR1 as SGHTS and CDR2 as YDEGEE. The CDR3 spans 16 residues. V was cut by 1 base and J by 1 base, with 14 bases left in between. The CDR3 nucleotides are TGTGCCAGCAGCTTGCTCCTCTTCGGGCCGAACACTGAAGCTTTCTTT. This gives the protein CASSLLLFGPNTEAFF. Supplemented by reference TRBV5-8 and TRBJ1-1, the full variable domain reads EAGVTQSPTHLIKTRGQQATLRCSPISGHTSVYWYQQALGLGLQFLLWYDEGEERNRGNFPPRFSGRQFPNYSSELNVNALELEDSALYLCASSLLLFGPNTEAFFGQGTRLTVV.